The 22 T cell receptor beta chains listed next were all sequenced from one sample in a study of control samples from healthy donors and cancer patients. This table comes from immunoSEQ multiplex PCR, and its TCRdb copy is limited to in-frame clones, with some not included. The repertoire holds 150,000 or so clones, with 88% as singletons. The sample taken for sequencing was blood. The receptors derive from a man between 18 and 29 years old in good health.

This clone was found once. This chain connects TRBV5-1 to TRBJ2-7; no firm D call. Trimming stripped 0 bases from V and 0 bases from J, with 10 bases between. The length of the CDR3 is 15 residues. CDR1 SGHRS and CDR2 YFSETQ come from the germline V gene. The CDR3 loop is CASSLVAGSSYEQYF. CDR3 in DNA: TGCGCCAGCAGCTTGGTGGCAGGTAGCTCCTACGAGCAGTACTTC.

The CDR3 DNA follows: TGTGCCGCAATGCCGGGTTCTGGGGCCAACGTCCTGACTTTC. Translated: CAAMPGSGANVLTF. The V call is TRBV6-7, the J call TRBJ2-6; D unclear. TRBV6-7 is labeled an ORF, and its function is uncertain. V was pared by 11 bases and J by 1 base, with 12 bases between. There are 14 residues in the CDR3.

This clone was found once. This chain links TRBV19 with TRBJ2-2, with D unclear. The CDR3 is 13 residues long. V was clipped by 7 bases and J by 4 bases, with 10 bases between them. CDR1 and CDR2 (germline): LNHDA, SQIVND (reference sequence). CDR3 DNA sequence: TGTGCCAGTACCCCTGTCGCCACCGGGGAGCTGTTTTTT. Its protein is CASTPVATGELFF.

The gene calls are TRBV28 and TRBJ1-2; 7 bases agree with TRBD1. V lost 6 bases to trimming and J lost 4 bases; unmatched junction nucleotides: 8. Germline V gives CDR1 MDHEN, CDR2 SYDVKM. This CDR3 has 14 amino acids. This chain's CDR3 is CASRGGTEFYGYTF. The CDR3 bases are TGTGCCAGCAGGGGGGGGACAGAATTCTATGGCTACACCTTC.

The CDR3 nucleotides read TGTGCCAGCAGTACCGGGACTAGCCGGTTCATTCAGTACTTC. Amino acids: CASSTGTSRFIQYF. The chain employs TRBV2 and TRBJ2-4; 9 bases fit TRBD2. With 5 bases clipped from V and 9 bases from J, the junction kept 8 bases outside the gene matches. The CDR3 contains 14 residues. Germline V lookup: CDR1 SNHLY, CDR2 FYNNEI.

The chain couples TRBV6-2 or TRBV6-3 to TRBJ2-7; D is ambiguous. CDR3 length: 14 residues. The germline V and J ends were trimmed by 3 bases and 0 bases, with 9 bases remaining between them. Germline CDR1 is MNHEY and CDR2 is SVGEGT. The CDR3 protein is CASSYGRSSYEQYF. In DNA, the CDR3 is TGTGCCAGCAGTTATGGACGGAGCTCCTACGAGCAGTACTTC.

The CDR3: CASSPLGPNEQFF. CDR3 nucleotide sequence: TGTGCCAGCAGTCCCTTGGGGCCTAATGAGCAGTTCTTC. The V call is TRBV27, the J call TRBJ2-1; possible D gene TRBD1, 5 bases. CDR1 and CDR2 from the germline V gene are MNHEY and SMNVEV (reference sequence). V lost 5 bases and J lost 7, with 12 bases in between. There are 13 residues in the CDR3.

V and J are TRBV5-4 and TRBJ2-3; D unclear. The V gene's germline CDR1 is SGHNT and CDR2 YYREEE (reference sequence). The CDR3 totals 12 residues. Deletions cut 4 bases from V and 5 bases from J, with 8 bases between. The CDR3 reads CASSGIEDTQYF. In DNA form, the CDR3 reads TGTGCCAGCAGCGGGATAGAAGATACGCAGTATTTT.

This clone was counted only a few times. J is TRBJ1-5 and V is TRBV4-2, with 7 bases fitting TRBD1. Germline-derived CDR1 and CDR2 are LGHNA and YNFKEQ. The CDR3 is 15 residues long. V trimming: 4 bases; J trimming: 1 base; junction bases outside the gene matches: 4. This CDR3 is CASSPLTGSNQPQHF. The CDR3 coding sequence is TGTGCCAGCAGCCCACTGACAGGGAGCAATCAGCCCCAGCATTTT.

This chain joins TRBV14 and TRBJ1-2; 9 bases line up with TRBD1. The V gene's germline CDR1 is SGHDN and CDR2 FVKESK. Trimming removed 4 bases from V and 8 bases from J; junction bases left unmatched: 14. The CDR3 has 16 residues. In DNA form, the CDR3 reads TGTGCCAGCAGCCGAGGGACCGGGACAGGGAAAGAGGGCTACACCTTC. Amino acid sequence: CASSRGTGTGKEGYTF.

The V call is TRBV7-2, the J call TRBJ2-1, with TRBD2 matching over 14 bases. This CDR3 spans 15 amino acids. Germline assignment: CDR1 SGHTA and CDR2 FQGNSA. Trimming at V came to 0 bases and at J to 9 bases, leaving 1 base not matched to a gene. CDR3 DNA: TGTGCCAGCAGCTTAGCGACTAGCGGGGGGGGTGAGCAGTTCTTC. Translation gives CASSLATSGGGEQFF.

The J gene is TRBJ2-3, the V gene TRBV19; 10 positions agree with TRBD2. Germline CDR1 is LNHDA and CDR2 is SQIVND (reference sequence). After removal of 8 bases from V and 4 bases from J, the junction contained 12 bases not matched to a gene. CDR3 length: 16 residues. The CDR3 region is CASQTRSSGGPDTQYF. The CDR3, as DNA: TGTGCCAGTCAAACCCGGTCTAGCGGGGGTCCAGATACGCAGTATTTT.

The chain recombines TRBV5-6 with TRBJ1-3; D gene unclear. The V gene's germline CDR1 is SGHDT and CDR2 YYEEEE. Trimming pared 0 bases from V and 6 bases from J, leaving 13 bases between. The CDR3 is 15 amino acids. The CDR3 nucleotides are TGTGCCAGCAGCTTGGCGGCCGGGTCGGTAAACACCATATATTTT. Translated: CASSLAAGSVNTIYF.

This clone has a handful of counts. The rearrangement uses TRBV5-6 and TRBJ1-1, with TRBD1 as a possible D gene (5 bases). With 4 bases removed from V and 0 bases from J, the gap between germline ends came to 10 bases. The CDR3 has 14 amino acids. CDR1 is SGHDT, CDR2 YYEEEE, per germline. The CDR3 DNA sequence: TGTGCCAGCAGCCTGGGACGGTTGAACACTGAAGCTTTCTTT. Protein: CASSLGRLNTEAFF.

The CDR3 DNA reads as TGCGCCAGCAGCCAAGACGGGACTAGCGTCTACAATGAGCAGTTCTTC. Its translation: CASSQDGTSVYNEQFF. J is TRBJ2-1 and V is TRBV4-3, with 10 bases that match TRBD2. Losses at the gene ends were 0 bases for V and 3 bases for J; bases not matched to a gene: 2. Germline V CDR1 and CDR2: LGHNA, YSLEER. This CDR3 has 16 residues.

The V call is TRBV18, the J call TRBJ1-1; maybe TRBD1 (5 bases). Deletions cut 5 bases from V and 8 bases from J, with 9 bases between. CDR3 length equals 11 residues. Germline CDR1 reads KGHSH; CDR2 reads LQKENI. CDR3 residues: CASSTGLEAFF. The CDR3 region has the DNA TGTGCCAGCTCAACAGGTTTAGAAGCTTTCTTT. The full variable domain, with the rest looked up from reference TRBV18 and TRBJ1-1, is NAGVMQNPRHLVRRRGQEARLRCSPMKGHSHVYWYRQLPEEGLKFMVYLQKENIIDESGMPKERFSAEFPKEGPSILRIQQVVRGDSAAYFCASSTGLEAFFGQGTRLTVV.

This clone is a singleton in its sample. The chain combines TRBV19 with TRBJ2-5, with 9 bases identical to TRBD2. Germline loops: CDR1 LNHDA, CDR2 SQIVND (reference sequence). With 5 bases clipped from V and 5 bases from J, the junction kept 12 bases outside the gene matches. This CDR3 contains 16 residues. The CDR3 DNA reads as TGTGCCAGTAGTCAGCGGGGGGCCGAGGTCTATGAGACCCAGTACTTC. This sequence encodes CASSQRGAEVYETQYF.

The chain couples TRBV29-1 to TRBJ2-3, with 13 bases fitting TRBD2. Losses at the gene ends were 4 bases for V and 6 bases for J; bases not matched to a gene: 4. The CDR3 covers 14 residues. Germline CDR1 is SQVTM and CDR2 is ANQGSEA. The CDR3 reads CSVAGTSGVDTQYF. The CDR3 DNA follows: TGCAGCGTTGCCGGGACTAGCGGGGTGGATACGCAGTATTTT.

The sample holds a few counts of this clone. The chain is built from TRBV11-2 and TRBJ1-3, with D possibly matching TRBD1 (6 bases). The CDR3 totals 16 residues. The V end was cut by 5 bases, the J end by 0 bases, with 14 bases between. Germline-derived CDR1 and CDR2 are SGHAT and FQNNGV. The CDR3 here is CASSPGDVSSGNTIYF. The CDR3 DNA sequence: TGTGCCAGCAGCCCAGGGGATGTCTCCTCTGGAAACACCATATATTTT. The whole variable domain, filled in from reference TRBV11-2 and TRBJ1-3, reads EAGVAQSPRYKIIEKRQSVAFWCNPISGHATLYWYQQILGQGPKLLIQFQNNGVVDDSQLPKDRFSAERLKGVDSTLKIQPAKLEDSAVYLCASSPGDVSSGNTIYFGEGSWLTVV.

V and J are TRBV30 and TRBJ2-5; D gene ambiguous. Germline V gene data show CDR1 as GTSNPN and CDR2 as SVGIG (reference sequence). Between the trimmed V and J ends, which lost 0 bases and 7 bases, there was a span of 12 bases. The CDR3 contains 13 residues. CDR3 bases: TGTGCCTGGAGTGTTTCTGGCAGACGGACCCAGTACTTC. Translating it yields CAWSVSGRRTQYF.

The chain carries TRBV7-2 and TRBJ1-2; maybe TRBD1 (5 bases). Germline V lookup: CDR1 SGHTA, CDR2 FQGNSA. With 1 base removed from V and 4 bases from J, the gap between germline ends came to 7 bases. The CDR3 runs to 13 residues. CDR3 DNA sequence: TGTGCCAGCAGCTTAGGGGGGACCTATGGCTACACCTTC. This gives the protein CASSLGGTYGYTF.

This rearrangement joins TRBV19 to TRBJ1-3; no definite D call. Germline V CDR1 and CDR2: LNHDA, SQIVND (reference sequence). V was clipped by 7 bases and J by 4 bases, with 14 bases between them. CDR3 size: 14 residues. The CDR3 DNA reads as TGTGCCAGTACTACCGTCCCCCCCGGAAACACCATATATTTT. It yields the protein CASTTVPPGNTIYF. Variable domain in full (rest from reference TRBV19 and TRBJ1-3): DGGITQSPKYLFRKEGQNVTLSCEQNLNHDAMYWYRQDPGQGLRLIYYSQIVNDFQKGDIAEGYSVSREKKESFPLTVTSAQKNPTAFYLCASTTVPPGNTIYFGEGSWLTVV.